This T cell receptor beta chain is from a study of CD8 T cells in Susac syndrome. Study conclusions and caveats: Clonal expansion was absent from the CD4+ T cell repertoires in Susac syndrome.

A remark on this clonotype: What it recognizes is unknown.

RNA totalling roughly 0.45 to 1 ug underwent reverse transcription with random hexamers. Across 54 Vbeta and 13 Jbeta, immunoSEQ multiplex PCR amplified TCR beta CDR3. TCRdb independently ran MiXCR on the immunoSEQ multiplex PCR reads; one entry per CDR3 protein. Of about 200,000 distinct CDR3 sequences in the sample, around nine tenths were seen once. The receptor comes from a human donor with Susac syndrome. Input material: CD4+ T cells from PBMCs.

The CDR3 coding sequence is TGTGCCAGCAGCGTCGACCCGCGCGCCCCCGGGGAGCTGTTTTTT. It codes for CASSVDPRAPGELFF. The chain combines TRBV9 with TRBJ2-2; D call uncertain. This CDR3 comprises 15 residues. Trimming removed 2 bases from V and 6 bases from J, with 14 bases in between. Germline V gene sequence: CDR1 SGDLS, CDR2 YYNGEE.